This TCR beta chain was sequenced during a study of blood T cell repertoires in COVID-19. Trimming pared 6 bases from V and 1 base from J, leaving 10 bases between. The CDR3 totals 14 residues. Germline CDR1 is MNHEY and CDR2 is SVGAGI. Participants spanned ages about 18 to 90 years and resided in 20 to 25 US areas. In the original analysis: For nucleated cells, counts were estimated from reference gene primer amplification. Clones were sequenced by immunoSEQ multiplex PCR, and TCRdb holds only the in-frame ones, with some missing. Clone size and V and J calls were adopted from that table, with D and trimming inferred from the DNA. The repertoire consists of around 300,000 clones, with approximately 92% occurring once and the leading ten covering 2.4%.

This clonotype was sampled from a woman in her late teens or twenties who had recovered from COVID-19. The chain carries TRBV6-5 and TRBJ1-5, with D uncertain. Sequences were obtained from PBMCs or T cells enriched from blood (not recorded which). CDR3 DNA: TGTGCCAGCAGCTCCGGGATGAGCAATCAGCCCCAGCATTTT. It encodes CASSSGMSNQPQHF.